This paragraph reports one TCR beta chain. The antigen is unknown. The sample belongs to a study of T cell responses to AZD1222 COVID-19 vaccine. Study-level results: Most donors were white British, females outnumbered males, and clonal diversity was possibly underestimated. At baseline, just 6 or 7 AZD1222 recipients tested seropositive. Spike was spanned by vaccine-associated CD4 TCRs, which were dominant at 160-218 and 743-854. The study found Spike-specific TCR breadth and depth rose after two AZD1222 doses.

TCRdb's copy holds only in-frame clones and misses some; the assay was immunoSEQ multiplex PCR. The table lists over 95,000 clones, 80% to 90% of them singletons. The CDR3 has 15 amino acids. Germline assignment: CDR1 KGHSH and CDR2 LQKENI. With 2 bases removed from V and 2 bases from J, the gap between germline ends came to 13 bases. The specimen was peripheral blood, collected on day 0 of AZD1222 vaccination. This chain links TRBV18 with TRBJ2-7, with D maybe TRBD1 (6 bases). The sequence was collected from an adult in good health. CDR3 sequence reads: CASSPVGTMTYEQYF. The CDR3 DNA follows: TGTGCCAGCTCACCAGTTGGGACAATGACCTACGAGCAGTACTTC.